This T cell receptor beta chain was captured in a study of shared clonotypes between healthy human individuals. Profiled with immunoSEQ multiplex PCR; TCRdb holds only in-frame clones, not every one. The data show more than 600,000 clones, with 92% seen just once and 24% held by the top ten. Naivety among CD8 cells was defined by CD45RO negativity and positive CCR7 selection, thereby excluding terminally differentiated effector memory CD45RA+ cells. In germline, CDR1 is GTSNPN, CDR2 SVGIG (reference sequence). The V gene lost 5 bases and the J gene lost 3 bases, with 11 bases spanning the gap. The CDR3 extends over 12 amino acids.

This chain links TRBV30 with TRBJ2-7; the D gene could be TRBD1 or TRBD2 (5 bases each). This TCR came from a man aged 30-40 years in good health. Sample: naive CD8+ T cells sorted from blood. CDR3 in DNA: TGTGCCTGGGGGATGGGGGTCTACGAGCAGTACTTC. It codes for CAWGMGVYEQYF.